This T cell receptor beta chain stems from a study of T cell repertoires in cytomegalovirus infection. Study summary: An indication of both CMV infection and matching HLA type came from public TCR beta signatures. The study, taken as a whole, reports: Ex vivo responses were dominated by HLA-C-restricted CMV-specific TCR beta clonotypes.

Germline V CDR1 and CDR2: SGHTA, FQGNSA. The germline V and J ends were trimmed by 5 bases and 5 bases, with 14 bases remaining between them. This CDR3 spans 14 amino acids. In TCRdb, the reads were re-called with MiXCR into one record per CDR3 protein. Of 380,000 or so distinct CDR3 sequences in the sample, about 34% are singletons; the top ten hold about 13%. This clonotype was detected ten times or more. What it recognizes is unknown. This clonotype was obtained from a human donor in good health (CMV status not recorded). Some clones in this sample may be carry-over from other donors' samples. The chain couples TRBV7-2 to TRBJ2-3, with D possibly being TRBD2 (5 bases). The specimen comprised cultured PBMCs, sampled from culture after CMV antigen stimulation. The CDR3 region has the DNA TGTGCCAGCAGCCCTAGCCCCGAGGTAGATACGCAGTATTTT. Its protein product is CASSPSPEVDTQYF.